The subject of this entry is one T cell receptor (beta chain). CDR1 MNHEY and CDR2 SVGEGT come from the germline V gene. This CDR3 spans 17 amino acids. V gave up 2 bases and J gave up 0 bases, with 11 bases separating them. This specimen comes from a study of blood T cell repertoires in COVID-19. Study background: Samples of COVID-19 (acute and convalescent) were obtained from the United States, Italy and Spain. Sources were T cells, B-cell-depleted T cells, or PBMCs; the material itself was cDNA or gDNA.

Original handling: It was from reference gene primer amplification that nucleated cell counts were estimated. Only in-frame clones appear in the TCRdb table, and some are missing; sequencing was by immunoSEQ multiplex PCR. V, J and clone size derive from that table, while D and trimming were established from the DNA sequence. Of over 150,000 clones in the sample, about 80% are singletons; the top ten hold 11%. The V and J genes are TRBV6-2 or TRBV6-3 and TRBJ1-6; D remains unclear. The sample was peripheral blood. This TCR was sampled from a man between 65 and 85 years old with active or convalescent COVID-19. The CDR3 nucleotides are TGTGCCAGCAGTTACGTCTCCGGGAGCTCCTATAATTCACCCCTCCACTTT. Translating it yields CASSYVSGSSYNSPLHF.